Detailed here is one TCR beta chain. One junction end disagrees with the germline gene, perhaps due to a read error. The length of the CDR3 is 14 residues. Germline assignment: CDR1 SGHDN and CDR2 FVKESK. This sample stems from a study of tumor and adjacent non-tumor tissue in lung cancer. Study-level information: Histology: 12 adenocarcinoma, a couple of squamous cell carcinoma, 1 small cell lung cancer. On average, productive TCRbeta reads reached 4 million to 5 million per sample.

The library came from three nested PCR rounds adapted from ARM-PCR protocols. Via MiXCR, TCRdb re-called the multiplex PCR reads, giving one row per CDR3 protein. The sample comprises 75,000 to 95,000 distinct CDR3 sequences, roughly 70% of which are singletons, and 15% to 20% rests with the top ten. RNA was extracted from bulk tissue without any cell sorting. This clonotype was obtained from a man in his sixties with non-small cell lung cancer. Sequenced input: lung tumor tissue. This chain links TRBV14 with TRBJ1-6, with D possibly TRBD1 on 5 matching bases. The CDR3 region has the DNA TGTGCCAGCAGCTGGACAAGGGCGAATTCACACCTCCACTTT. It specifies CASSWTRANSHLHF.